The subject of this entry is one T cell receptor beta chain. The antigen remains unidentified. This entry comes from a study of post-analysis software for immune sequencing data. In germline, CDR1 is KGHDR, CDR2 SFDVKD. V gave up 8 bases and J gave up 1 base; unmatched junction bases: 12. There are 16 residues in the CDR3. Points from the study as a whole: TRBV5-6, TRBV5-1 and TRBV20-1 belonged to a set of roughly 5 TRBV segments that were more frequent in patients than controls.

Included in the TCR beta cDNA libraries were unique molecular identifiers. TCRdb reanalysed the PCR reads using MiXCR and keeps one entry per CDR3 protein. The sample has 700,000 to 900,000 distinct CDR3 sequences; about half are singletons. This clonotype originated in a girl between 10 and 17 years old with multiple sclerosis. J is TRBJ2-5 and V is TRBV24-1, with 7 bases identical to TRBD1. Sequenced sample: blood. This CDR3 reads CATTLTGTDLQETQYF. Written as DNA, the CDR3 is TGTGCCACCACTCTAACCGGGACAGACCTCCAAGAGACCCAGTACTTC.